This T cell receptor (beta chain) was identified in a study of technical replicates of blood from several donors. The V end lost 4 bases, the J end lost 9 bases, and 21 bases lay between the germline ends. The germline CDR1 and CDR2 sequences are MGHRA and YSYEKL. CDR3 length: 16 amino acids. Repertoires were generated with immunoSEQ multiplex PCR, while TCRdb's copy carries only in-frame clones and drops some. The repertoire holds tens of thousands of clones, with approximately 95% as singletons. V usage is TRBV4-1 and J usage is TRBJ2-2; D possibly corresponds to TRBD1 (5 bases). Input material: T cells isolated from PBMCs. The origin of this receptor is a human donor in good health. The CDR3 spells CASSLIKTAPRRELFF. DNA of the CDR3: TGCGCCAGCAGCCTCATTAAGACAGCTCCCCGCCGGGAGCTGTTTTTT.